This T cell receptor (beta chain) was captured by sequencing in a study of identical twins listed by TCRdb under 2016. About the investigation overall: The study deep-sequenced TCR alpha and beta repertoires from monozygotic twins, unrelated adults of various ages and cord blood to test whether fetal clonotypes persist. To rule out contamination, replicate twin experiments were performed at different times with different library preparation protocols.

The library was prepared using 5' RACE. Reads for this sample came from an Illumina HiSeq 2000. A universal primer binding site was introduced by template switching, and a unique molecular identifier was present in the final cDNA, enabling accurate counting of TCR cDNA molecules. Specific primers in the conserved constant-segment region were used to synthesize first-strand cDNA for TCR alpha and beta chains. Each cDNA library was double barcoded, with a SMART-Mk sample barcode plus Illumina barcodes, to control for contamination. TruSeq adapter sequences along with Illumina sample barcodes were introduced in two successive PCR steps. TCR alpha and beta cDNA libraries were sequenced on the Illumina HiSeq platform with custom primers. In the original analysis: MiGEC was used to process raw reads and extract unique molecular identifiers, and MiXCR was used to find CDR3 positions. Recombination models were inferred per individual with the repgenHMM and IGoR tools using an EM algorithm. Shared clonotypes were analyzed with the tcR package in R, and sharing was normalized by the product of cloneset sizes. To study raw recombination without the effects of thymic and clonal selection, out-of-frame nonproductive sequences were analyzed. TCRdb handled the public reads itself, with Q25 trimming in fastp and clone calling in MiXCR, and kept productive beta chains. Rows with a matching CDR3 protein are joined into one entry that keeps the most common DNA and genes. The V and J calls follow TCRdb's processing rather than the paper's. The sample data list about 1.7 million distinct CDR3 sequences, and 32% of these were observed just once. Of the sample, 0.25% to 0.3% falls within the top ten clones.

What the research found in general, with its limitations: Fewer insertions were carried by abundant cord blood beta clonotypes, a similar but weaker trend appeared in young adult naive repertoires, and no such trend appeared in memory repertoires. Compared with coincidental sharing between unrelated individuals, out-of-frame TCR alpha sequences shared between twins showed an excess of sequences with low generation probability. Conclusions relied on cross-sectional statistical analysis, since the same donors could not be followed over many years. In monozygotic twins, out-of-frame TCR alpha sharing was systematically underestimated by recombination models, although the models agreed with sharing between unrelated individuals. In beta out-of-frame sequences, excess twin sharing was weaker, because having fewer shared sequences lowered the signal-to-noise ratio. Zero-insertion analyses could be partly confounded by invariant T cells such as MAIT and iNKT, although diverse VJ usage argued against such confounding for most clonotypes.

Only healthy Caucasian donors were included. Points on this clonotype: Its specific antigen is unknown. Base qualities were left out, and no much larger clone turns up one base away.

The germline V and J ends show losses of 3 bases and 1 base respectively, and no gene match explains 3 bases of the junction. From a lookup of the germline V gene (reference sequence), CDR1 and CDR2 are DFQATT and SNEGSKA. Its CDR3 holds 14 amino acids, cysteine through phenylalanine. Of all the DNA, just the CDR3 is kept, 42 bases in frame from base 1. Sequenced material: cord blood. The TCR originated in a newborn girl in good health. The chain is encoded by TRBV20-1 joined to TRBJ2-7; 10 junctional bases match TRBD1. Here the CDR3 is given as CSASRQGASYEQYF. The nucleotide sequence is TGCAGTGCTAGCCGACAGGGGGCGTCCTACGAGCAGTACTTC.